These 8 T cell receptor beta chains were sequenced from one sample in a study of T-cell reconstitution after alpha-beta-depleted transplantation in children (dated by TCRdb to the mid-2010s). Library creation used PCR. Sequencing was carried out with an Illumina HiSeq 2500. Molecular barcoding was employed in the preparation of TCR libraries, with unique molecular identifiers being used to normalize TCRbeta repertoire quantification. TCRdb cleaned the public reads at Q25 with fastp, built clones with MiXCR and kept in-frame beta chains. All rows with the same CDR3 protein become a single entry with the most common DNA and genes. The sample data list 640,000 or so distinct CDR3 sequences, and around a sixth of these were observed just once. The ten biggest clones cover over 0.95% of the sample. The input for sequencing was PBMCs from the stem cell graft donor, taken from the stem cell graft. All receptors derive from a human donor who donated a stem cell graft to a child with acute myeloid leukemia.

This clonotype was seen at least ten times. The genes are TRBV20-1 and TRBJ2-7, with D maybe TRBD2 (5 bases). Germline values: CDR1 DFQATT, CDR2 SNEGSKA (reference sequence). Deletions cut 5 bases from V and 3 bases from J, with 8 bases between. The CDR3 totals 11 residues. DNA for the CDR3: TGCAGTGCTCAGGACTTCTACGAGCAGTACGTC. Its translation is CSAQDFYEQYV.

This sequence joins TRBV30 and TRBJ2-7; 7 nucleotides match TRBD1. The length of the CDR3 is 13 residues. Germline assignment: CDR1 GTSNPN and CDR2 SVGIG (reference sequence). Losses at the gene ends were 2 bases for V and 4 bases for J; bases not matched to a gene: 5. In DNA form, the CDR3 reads TGTGCCTGGAGTAGACAGGGAGTGTACGAGCAGTACTTC. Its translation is CAWSRQGVYEQYF.

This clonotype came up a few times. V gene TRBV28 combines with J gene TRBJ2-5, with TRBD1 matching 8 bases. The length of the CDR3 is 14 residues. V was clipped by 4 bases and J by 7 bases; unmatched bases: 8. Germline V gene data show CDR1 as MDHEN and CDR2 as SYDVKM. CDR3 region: CASSYAGGDGTQYF. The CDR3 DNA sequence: TGTGCCAGCAGTTACGCAGGGGGCGACGGGACCCAGTACTTC.

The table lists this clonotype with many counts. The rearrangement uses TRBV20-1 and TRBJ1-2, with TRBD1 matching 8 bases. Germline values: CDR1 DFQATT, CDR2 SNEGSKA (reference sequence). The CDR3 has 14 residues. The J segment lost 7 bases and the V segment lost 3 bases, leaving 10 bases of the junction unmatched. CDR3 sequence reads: CSARRDDRGPGYTF. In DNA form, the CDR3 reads TGCAGTGCTAGGCGGGACGACAGGGGCCCTGGCTACACCTTC.

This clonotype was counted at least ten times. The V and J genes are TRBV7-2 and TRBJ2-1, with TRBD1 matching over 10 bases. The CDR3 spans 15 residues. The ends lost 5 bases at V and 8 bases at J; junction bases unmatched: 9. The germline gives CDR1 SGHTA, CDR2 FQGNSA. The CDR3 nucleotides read TGTGCCAGCAGCCCGGAGGACAGGGGGGTAGATGAGCAGTTCTTC. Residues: CASSPEDRGVDEQFF.

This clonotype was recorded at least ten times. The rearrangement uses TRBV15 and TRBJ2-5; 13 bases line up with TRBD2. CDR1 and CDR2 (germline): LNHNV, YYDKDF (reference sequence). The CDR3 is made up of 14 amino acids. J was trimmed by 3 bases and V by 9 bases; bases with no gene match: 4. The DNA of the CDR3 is TGTGCCACTAGACTAGCGGGGGGCGAAGAGACCCAGTACTTC. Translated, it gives CATRLAGGEETQYF.

The CDR3 DNA reads TGTGCCAGCAGTCCCAGGGACAGGGGATTTCAGCCCCAGCATTTT. Translating it yields CASSPRDRGFQPQHF. This chain uses TRBV12-3 or TRBV12-4 with TRBJ1-5, with TRBD1 matching over 10 bases. J lost 6 bases, V lost 5 bases, and 7 bases had no gene match. The CDR3 runs 15 residues.

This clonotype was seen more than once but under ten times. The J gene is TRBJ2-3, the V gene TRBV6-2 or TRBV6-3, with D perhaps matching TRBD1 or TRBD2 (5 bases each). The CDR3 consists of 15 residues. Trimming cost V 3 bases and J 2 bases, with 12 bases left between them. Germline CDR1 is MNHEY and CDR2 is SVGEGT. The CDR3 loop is CASSYLTGLTDTQYF. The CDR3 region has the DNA TGTGCCAGCAGTTATCTAACGGGGCTCACAGATACGCAGTATTTT.